Listed below are T cell receptor beta chains from one sample, sequenced in a study of cytomegalovirus exposure and HLA in healthy donors. Here immunoSEQ multiplex PCR was the method, and the copy in TCRdb shows in-frame clones only, minus some. This sample yields 65,000 to 100,000 clones, of which 60% to 80% are seen a single time; roughly 2.2% belongs to the top ten. Material for sequencing was PBMCs. All receptors come from a middle-aged man in good health and CMV-seronegative. The CDR3 runs from the conserved cysteine through the conserved F or W. Fields, in order: clone size, V gene, J gene, D gene, CDR3 protein, CDR3 DNA. A D gene is named only where the DNA matches it firmly. Part of the rows lack a size; the others show once, few, many or a class for expanded clones.

>few|TRBV13|TRBJ2-3|TRBD1
CVSSLNPGQGVADTQYF
TGTGTCAGCAGCCTAAACCCGGGACAGGGAGTGGCAGATACGCAGTATTTT
>NA|TRBV15|TRBJ1-4|NA
CATSREGGSNEKLFF
TGTGCCACCAGCAGAGAAGGGGGATCTAATGAAAAACTGTTTTTT
>NA|TRBV27|TRBJ1-4|TRBD1
CASSLSYRGREKLFF
TGTGCCAGCAGTCTCTCCTACAGGGGTCGGGAAAAACTGTTTTTT
>NA|TRBV29-1|TRBJ2-6|NA
CSVELRAPGANVLTF
TGCAGCGTTGAGTTGCGAGCCCCCGGGGCCAACGTCCTGACTTTC
>NA|TRBV9|TRBJ2-7|TRBD2
CASSLGGLGYEQYF
TGTGCCAGCAGCCTCGGGGGACTAGGCTACGAGCAGTACTTC
>NA|TRBV15|TRBJ1-4|NA
CATREKGLEKLFF
TGTGCCACCAGGGAAAAGGGACTAGAAAAACTGTTTTTT
>NA|TRBV5-1|TRBJ1-1|NA
CASSADRVGRTEAFF
TGCGCCAGCAGCGCCGACAGAGTAGGTCGCACTGAAGCTTTCTTT
>NA|TRBV7-9|TRBJ1-5|TRBD1
CASSLTGTVNQPQHF
TGTGCCAGCAGCCTGACAGGGACGGTTAATCAGCCCCAGCATTTT
>NA|TRBV29-1|TRBJ2-2|TRBD1
CSVRTGLLTGELFF
TGCAGCGTAAGGACAGGCCTTTTAACCGGGGAGCTGTTTTTT
>NA|TRBV29-1|TRBJ2-3|TRBD2
CSVDGGAADTQYF
TGCAGCGTTGACGGGGGGGCAGCAGATACGCAGTATTTT
>NA|TRBV9|TRBJ1-5|TRBD1
CASSGQGSQPQHF
TGTGCCAGCAGTGGACAGGGCTCTCAGCCCCAGCATTTT
>few|TRBV19|TRBJ1-6|NA
CASRTDRNGNSPLHF
TGTGCCAGTAGGACCGACAGGAACGGGAATTCACCCCTCCACTTT
>NA|TRBV7-2|TRBJ2-3|NA
CASSSPAPSKDTQYF
TGTGCCAGCAGCTCCCCCGCCCCTAGCAAGGATACGCAGTATTTT
>NA|TRBV28|TRBJ2-3|TRBD2
CASSSILALSTDTQYF
TGTGCCAGCAGTTCCATACTAGCGCTAAGCACAGATACGCAGTATTTT
>NA|TRBV7-7|TRBJ2-1|NA
CASSAKAGSTTEQFF
TGTGCTAGCAGCGCCAAAGCCGGGAGCACTACGGAGCAGTTCTTC
>once|TRBV2|TRBJ1-5|NA
CASSEGRVNQPQHF
TGTGCCAGCAGTGAGGGCAGGGTCAATCAGCCCCAGCATTTT
>NA|TRBV4-2|TRBJ2-5|TRBD1
CASSLSPGTGLETQYF
TGTGCCAGCAGTCTTAGTCCCGGGACAGGTTTGGAGACCCAGTACTTC
>NA|TRBV7-7|TRBJ1-4|TRBD1
CASSLGQGEEKLFF
TGTGCTAGCAGCTTGGGACAGGGAGAGGAAAAACTGTTTTTT
>once|TRBV7-7|TRBJ2-1|NA
CASSSSLNNYNEQFF
TGTGCTAGCAGCTCATCCTTAAACAATTACAATGAGCAGTTCTTC
>NA|TRBV5-4|TRBJ1-6|NA
CASSFGGSSYNSPLHF
TGTGCCAGCAGCTTCGGGGGGAGCTCCTATAATTCACCCCTCCACTTT
>few|TRBV9|TRBJ1-1|NA
CASSPKLAHTEAFF
TGTGCCAGCAGCCCGAAGTTGGCCCACACTGAAGCTTTCTTT
>NA|TRBV14|TRBJ2-1|NA
CASSQQLAINEQFF
TGTGCCAGCAGCCAACAACTAGCCATCAATGAGCAGTTCTTC
>NA|TRBV9|TRBJ2-5|NA
CASSVGGAGGETQYF
TGTGCCAGCAGCGTAGGGGGGGCAGGGGGAGAGACCCAGTACTTC
>NA|TRBV7-3|TRBJ2-2|TRBD2
CASSPGLAGVGTGELFF
TGTGCCAGCAGCCCGGGACTAGCGGGAGTGGGCACCGGGGAGCTGTTTTTT
>NA|TRBV4-1|TRBJ1-1|NA
CASSLRGGTEAFF
TGCGCCAGCAGTCTCAGGGGTGGTACTGAAGCTTTCTTT
>once|TRBV7-3|TRBJ2-2|NA
CASSLSRLGGELFF
TGTGCCAGCAGCTTAAGCAGACTTGGGGGGGAGCTGTTTTTT
>NA|TRBV27|TRBJ1-6|NA
CASSYGVNSPLHF
TGTGCCAGCAGTTACGGGGTCAACTCACCCCTCCACTTT
>NA|TRBV30|TRBJ1-5|NA
CAWSGSSSNQPQHF
TGTGCCTGGAGTGGATCCAGTAGCAATCAGCCCCAGCATTTT
>once|TRBV7-8|TRBJ1-1|TRBD1
CASSPGTGLGTEAFF
TGTGCCAGCAGCCCCGGGACAGGGTTGGGCACTGAAGCTTTCTTT
>NA|TRBV9|TRBJ1-1|NA
CASSAYSGEAFF
TGTGCCAGCAGCGCATACAGCGGTGAAGCTTTCTTT
>NA|TRBV5-4|TRBJ2-3|NA
CASSSGGLGTDTQYF
TGTGCCAGCAGCTCTGGGGGGTTAGGTACAGATACGCAGTATTTT
>NA|TRBV5-1|TRBJ1-1|NA
CASRLTGNTEAFF
TGCGCCAGCAGATTGACCGGGAACACTGAAGCTTTCTTT
>once|TRBV19|TRBJ1-5|NA
CASSMSNNQPQHF
TGTGCCAGTAGTATGAGTAATAATCAGCCCCAGCATTTT
>few|TRBV10-2|TRBJ1-5|NA
CASSEGWGAQPQHF
TGCGCCAGCAGTGAAGGTTGGGGCGCTCAGCCCCAGCATTTT
>many|TRBV5-1|TRBJ2-7|TRBD2
CASSTRLAGVYEQYF
TGCGCCAGCAGCACGAGACTAGCGGGAGTTTACGAGCAGTACTTC
>few|TRBV27|TRBJ1-3|NA
CASSLLGPGNTIYF
TGTGCCAGCAGTTTATTGGGGCCTGGAAACACCATATATTTT
>NA|TRBV7-9|TRBJ2-4|NA
CASSSTVNIQYF
TGTGCCAGCAGCTCGACAGTAAACATTCAGTACTTC
>NA|TRBV9|TRBJ1-2|NA
CASSPPGGRNYGYTF
TGTGCCAGCAGCCCTCCCGGCGGGCGGAACTATGGCTACACCTTC
>NA|TRBV4-1|TRBJ2-7|TRBD1
CASSQRDRDEQYF
TGCGCCAGCAGCCAACGGGACAGGGACGAGCAGTACTTC
>NA|TRBV29-1|TRBJ2-2|TRBD1
CSVLRQGAVELFF
TGCAGCGTTCTTAGACAGGGGGCGGTGGAGCTGTTTTTT
>NA|TRBV6-5|TRBJ2-7|TRBD1
CASSLQGSTYEQYF
TGTGCCAGCAGTCTACAGGGGTCCACCTACGAGCAGTACTTC
>NA|TRBV5-4|TRBJ2-5|TRBD2
CASSYFVGGGPQETQYF
TGTGCCAGCAGCTACTTTGTGGGGGGGGGACCCCAAGAGACCCAGTACTTC
>NA|TRBV5-1|TRBJ2-5|TRBD1
CASSLEGTGGQETQYF
TGCGCCAGCAGCTTGGAAGGGACAGGTGGCCAAGAGACCCAGTACTTC
>few|TRBV6-1|TRBJ1-1|NA
CASSARQALSTEAFF
TGTGCCAGCAGTGCCCGACAGGCCCTTAGCACTGAAGCTTTCTTT
>NA|TRBV30|TRBJ1-1|TRBD1
CACEQGAGAEAFF
TGTGCCTGCGAACAGGGGGCTGGCGCTGAAGCTTTCTTT
>once|TRBV2|TRBJ2-5|NA
CAVPGLQETQYF
TGTGCCGTTCCGGGACTCCAAGAGACCCAGTACTTC
>once|TRBV2|TRBJ1-2|NA
CASRNAQGPGYGYTF
TGTGCCAGCAGGAACGCACAGGGACCAGGGTATGGCTACACCTTC
>NA|TRBV5-1|TRBJ2-3|NA
CASSLELGAHTQYF
TGCGCCAGCAGCTTGGAATTGGGCGCACATACGCAGTATTTT
>NA|TRBV9|TRBJ1-6|TRBD1
CASSAVPGGYNSPLHF
TGTGCCAGCAGCGCCGTACCAGGGGGCTATAATTCACCCCTCCACTTT
>NA|TRBV11-3|TRBJ2-7|NA
CASSLEKGGGSYEQYF
TGTGCCAGCAGCTTAGAAAAGGGAGGCGGCTCCTACGAGCAGTACTTC
>few|TRBV19|TRBJ2-1|NA
CASSIGSNEQFF
TGTGCCAGTAGTATAGGTAGCAATGAGCAGTTCTTC
>few|TRBV2|TRBJ2-7|NA
CASSLEGHYEQYF
TGTGCCAGCAGCCTAGAAGGCCACTACGAGCAGTACTTC
>NA|TRBV6-1|TRBJ2-3|TRBD1
CASSLDRGSTDTQYF
TGTGCCAGCAGTCTAGACAGGGGCAGCACAGATACGCAGTATTTT
>NA|TRBV5-1|TRBJ1-6|TRBD1
CASSVGQGGDSPLHF
TGCGCCAGCAGCGTAGGACAGGGGGGGGATTCACCCCTCCACTTT
>NA|TRBV6-1|TRBJ2-2|NA
CASSQGKAGELFF
TGTGCCAGCTCCCAGGGGAAGGCCGGGGAGCTGTTTTTT
>few|TRBV29-1|TRBJ2-1|TRBD2
CSGGGYNEQFF
TGCAGCGGCGGGGGTTACAATGAGCAGTTCTTC
>NA|TRBV9|TRBJ2-7|NA
CASAKGNLGSYEQYF
TGTGCCAGTGCTAAGGGGAACCTCGGCTCCTACGAGCAGTACTTC
>NA|TRBV19|TRBJ1-5|NA
CASTTSERGTQPQHF
TGTGCCAGTACTACCTCTGAACGGGGAACTCAGCCCCAGCATTTT
>NA|TRBV19|TRBJ1-4|NA
CASSLARRTGWDNEKLFF
TGTGCCAGTAGTCTCGCGCGAAGAACAGGGTGGGATAATGAAAAACTGTTTTTT
>few|TRBV10-1|TRBJ2-5|NA
CASSESGGTQYF
TGCGCCAGCAGTGAGTCGGGGGGGACCCAGTACTTC